These T cell receptor beta chains were read from a single sample in a study of blood T cell repertoires in COVID-19. Libraries were prepared by immunoSEQ multiplex PCR; TCRdb keeps only in-frame clonotypes and omits some of them. The sample lists around 250,000 clones; 85% to 90% were seen once. Source material: PBMCs or T cells enriched from blood (not recorded which). All receptors derive from a man in his fifties who had been exposed to COVID-19. Each CDR3 is given with its conserved first and last residue. A D gene is named only where the DNA matches it firmly. For some rows the clone size is stated as once, few or many, or as a class when expanded; others skip it.

v_gene: TRBV3-1/TRBV3-2; j_gene: TRBJ1-3; d_gene: .; abundance: few; CDR3aa: CASSPSRGNTIYF; CDR3nt: TGTGCCAGCAGCCCTTCGCGCGGAAACACCATATATTTT
v_gene: TRBV6-5; j_gene: TRBJ2-7; d_gene: .; abundance: .; CDR3aa: CASSYGGNYEQYF; CDR3nt: TGTGCCAGCAGTTACGGAGGGAACTACGAGCAGTACTTC
v_gene: TRBV10-2; j_gene: TRBJ1-1; d_gene: .; abundance: .; CDR3aa: CASRMYRAGGTEAFF; CDR3nt: TGCGCCAGCAGGATGTACAGGGCGGGCGGCACTGAAGCTTTCTTT
v_gene: TRBV13; j_gene: TRBJ2-3; d_gene: .; abundance: .; CDR3aa: CASSSPRGGTDTQYF; CDR3nt: TGTGCCAGCAGTTCTCCCCGCGGGGGCACAGATACGCAGTATTTT
v_gene: TRBV7-9; j_gene: TRBJ2-3; d_gene: TRBD2; abundance: .; CDR3aa: CASSFSGAGSTDTQYF; CDR3nt: TGTGCCAGCAGTTTTAGCGGGGCTGGCTCCACAGATACGCAGTATTTT
v_gene: TRBV28; j_gene: TRBJ2-5; d_gene: TRBD1; abundance: .; CDR3aa: CASSPRDRGWSQETQYF; CDR3nt: TGTGCCAGCAGTCCCCGGGACAGGGGATGGAGCCAAGAGACCCAGTACTTC
v_gene: TRBV3-1/TRBV3-2; j_gene: TRBJ1-4; d_gene: .; abundance: .; CDR3aa: CASSQEVRGGVEKLFF; CDR3nt: TGTGCCAGCAGCCAAGAGGTGAGGGGGGGCGTTGAAAAACTGTTTTTT
v_gene: TRBV27; j_gene: TRBJ2-1; d_gene: TRBD2; abundance: .; CDR3aa: CASSGVAGGNEQFF; CDR3nt: TGTGCCAGCAGTGGGGTAGCGGGGGGGAATGAGCAGTTCTTC
v_gene: TRBV25-1; j_gene: TRBJ2-2; d_gene: TRBD1; abundance: once; CDR3aa: CASSGGTGVRTGELFF; CDR3nt: TGTGCCAGCAGTGGAGGGACAGGGGTCAGGACCGGGGAGCTGTTTTTT
v_gene: TRBV29-1; j_gene: TRBJ1-1; d_gene: .; abundance: .; CDR3aa: CSVGGSGTEAFF; CDR3nt: TGCAGCGTTGGAGGGTCTGGCACTGAAGCTTTCTTT
v_gene: TRBV4-1; j_gene: TRBJ2-1; d_gene: .; abundance: .; CDR3aa: CASSQSNPSERLFF; CDR3nt: TGCGCCAGCAGCCAATCTAACCCCAGCGAGCGGCTGTTCTTC
v_gene: TRBV24-1; j_gene: TRBJ1-4; d_gene: .; abundance: .; CDR3aa: CATSDSGKGTNEKLFF; CDR3nt: TGTGCCACCAGTGACTCAGGGAAAGGAACTAATGAAAAACTGTTTTTT
v_gene: TRBV27; j_gene: TRBJ1-2; d_gene: TRBD1; abundance: .; CDR3aa: CASSVTGTGGGGYGYTF; CDR3nt: TGTGCCAGCAGTGTTACCGGGACAGGGGGCGGGGGCTATGGCTACACCTTC
v_gene: TRBV11-2; j_gene: TRBJ1-6; d_gene: .; abundance: .; CDR3aa: CASSLAGFGSPLHF; CDR3nt: TGTGCCAGCAGCTTAGCCGGGTTTGGTTCACCCCTCCACTTT
v_gene: TRBV4-1; j_gene: TRBJ1-1; d_gene: TRBD1; abundance: .; CDR3aa: CASSHNSGQGVNTEAFF; CDR3nt: TGCGCCAGCAGCCATAACTCGGGGCAGGGGGTGAACACTGAAGCTTTCTTT
v_gene: TRBV9; j_gene: TRBJ2-4; d_gene: .; abundance: .; CDR3aa: CASSAQDYPRGGIQYF; CDR3nt: TGTGCCAGCAGCGCTCAGGACTACCCGCGTGGTGGCATTCAGTACTTC
v_gene: TRBV7-2; j_gene: TRBJ1-5; d_gene: TRBD1; abundance: .; CDR3aa: CASSLGTGGLSNQPQHF; CDR3nt: TGTGCCAGCAGCCTCGGGACAGGGGGCTTGAGCAATCAGCCCCAGCATTTT
v_gene: TRBV5-1; j_gene: TRBJ2-5; d_gene: TRBD1; abundance: .; CDR3aa: CASSKAGGPEETQYF; CDR3nt: TGCGCCAGCAGCAAAGCAGGGGGCCCCGAAGAGACCCAGTACTTC
v_gene: TRBV24-1; j_gene: TRBJ2-1; d_gene: .; abundance: .; CDR3aa: CATSDLNAGEQFF; CDR3nt: TGTGCCACCAGTGATTTGAACGCAGGAGAGCAGTTCTTC
v_gene: TRBV2; j_gene: TRBJ1-2; d_gene: .; abundance: few; CDR3aa: CASRRHLTNYGYTF; CDR3nt: TGTGCCAGCAGGAGACACCTAACTAACTATGGCTACACCTTC
v_gene: TRBV5-4; j_gene: TRBJ1-2; d_gene: .; abundance: .; CDR3aa: CASSLDAEDTF; CDR3nt: TGTGCCAGCAGCTTAGATGCGGAGGACACCTTC
v_gene: TRBV29-1; j_gene: TRBJ2-3; d_gene: TRBD1; abundance: .; CDR3aa: CSGKTRTGLTDTQYF; CDR3nt: TGCAGCGGAAAGACTCGGACAGGTCTCACAGATACGCAGTATTTT
v_gene: TRBV19; j_gene: TRBJ1-1; d_gene: TRBD1; abundance: .; CDR3aa: CASSGTGVGSTEAFF; CDR3nt: TGTGCCAGTTCAGGGACAGGTGTCGGGAGCACTGAAGCTTTCTTT
v_gene: TRBV7-9; j_gene: TRBJ1-4; d_gene: .; abundance: .; CDR3aa: CASSLTSVFF; CDR3nt: TGTGCCAGCAGCTTGACTTCGGTGTTTTTT
v_gene: TRBV28; j_gene: TRBJ2-3; d_gene: TRBD2; abundance: .; CDR3aa: CASSLGGGGRSTDTQYF; CDR3nt: TGTGCCAGCAGTTTAGGGGGCGGGGGGCGCAGCACAGATACGCAGTATTTT
v_gene: TRBV12-3/TRBV12-4; j_gene: TRBJ1-2; d_gene: .; abundance: .; CDR3aa: CASSFSSPGGYTF; CDR3nt: TGTGCCAGCAGTTTTAGCAGTCCCGGCGGCTACACCTTC
v_gene: TRBV10-3; j_gene: TRBJ2-1; d_gene: TRBD2; abundance: .; CDR3aa: CAIRGLASYNEQFF; CDR3nt: TGTGCCATCCGGGGACTAGCATCCTACAATGAGCAGTTCTTC
v_gene: TRBV2; j_gene: TRBJ2-5; d_gene: .; abundance: .; CDR3aa: CASSVFEETQYF; CDR3nt: TGTGCCAGCAGTGTTTTCGAGGAGACCCAGTACTTC
v_gene: TRBV5-1; j_gene: TRBJ2-5; d_gene: .; abundance: .; CDR3aa: CASSFTTESEETQYF; CDR3nt: TGCGCCAGCAGCTTTACGACGGAGAGTGAGGAGACCCAGTACTTC
v_gene: TRBV4-2; j_gene: TRBJ2-7; d_gene: TRBD1; abundance: .; CDR3aa: CASSQSKTGTRSEQYF; CDR3nt: TGTGCCAGCAGCCAATCGAAGACAGGGACAAGGAGCGAGCAGTACTTC